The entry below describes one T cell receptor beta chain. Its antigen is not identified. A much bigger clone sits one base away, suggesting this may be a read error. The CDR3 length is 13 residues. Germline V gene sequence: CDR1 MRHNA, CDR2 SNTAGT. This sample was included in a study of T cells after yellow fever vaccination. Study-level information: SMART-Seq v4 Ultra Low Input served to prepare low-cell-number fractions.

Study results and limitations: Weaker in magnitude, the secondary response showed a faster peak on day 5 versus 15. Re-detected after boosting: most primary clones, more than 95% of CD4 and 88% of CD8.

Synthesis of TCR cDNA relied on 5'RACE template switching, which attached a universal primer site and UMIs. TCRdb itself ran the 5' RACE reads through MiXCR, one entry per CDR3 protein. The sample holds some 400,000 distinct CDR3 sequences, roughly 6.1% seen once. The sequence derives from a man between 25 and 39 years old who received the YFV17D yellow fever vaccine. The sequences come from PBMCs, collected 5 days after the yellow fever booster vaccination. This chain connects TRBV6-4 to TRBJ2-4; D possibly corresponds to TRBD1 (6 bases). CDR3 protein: CASSEGAKNIPYF. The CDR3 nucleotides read TGTGCCAGCAGTGAGGGGGCCAAAAACATTCCGTACTTC.